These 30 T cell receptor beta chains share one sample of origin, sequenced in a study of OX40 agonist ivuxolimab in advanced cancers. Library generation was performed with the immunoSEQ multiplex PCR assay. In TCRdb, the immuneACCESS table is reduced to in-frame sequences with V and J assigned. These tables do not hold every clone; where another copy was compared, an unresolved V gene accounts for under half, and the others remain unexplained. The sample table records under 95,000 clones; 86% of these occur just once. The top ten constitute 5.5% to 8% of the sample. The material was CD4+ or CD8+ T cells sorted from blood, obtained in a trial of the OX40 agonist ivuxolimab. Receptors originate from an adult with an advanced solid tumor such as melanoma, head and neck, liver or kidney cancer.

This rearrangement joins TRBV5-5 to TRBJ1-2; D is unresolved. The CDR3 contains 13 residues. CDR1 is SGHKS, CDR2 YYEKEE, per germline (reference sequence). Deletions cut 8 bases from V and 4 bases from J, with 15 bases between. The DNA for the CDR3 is TGTGCCAGTGACGAAGGCTCCAGCTATGGCTACACCTTC. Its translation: CASDEGSSYGYTF. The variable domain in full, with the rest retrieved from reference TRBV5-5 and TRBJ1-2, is DAGVTQSPTHLIKTRGQQVTLRCSPISGHKSVSWYQQVLGQGPQFIFQYYEKEERGRGNFPDRFSARQFPNYSSELNVNALLLGDSALYLCASDEGSSYGYTFGSGTRLTVV.

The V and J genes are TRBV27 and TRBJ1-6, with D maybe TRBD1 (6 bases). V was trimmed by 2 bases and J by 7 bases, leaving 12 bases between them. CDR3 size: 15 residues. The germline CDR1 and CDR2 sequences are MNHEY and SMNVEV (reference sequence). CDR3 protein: CASSLRGQRNSPLHF. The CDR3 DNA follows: TGTGCCAGCAGTTTACGGGGGCAGCGAAATTCACCCCTCCACTTT.

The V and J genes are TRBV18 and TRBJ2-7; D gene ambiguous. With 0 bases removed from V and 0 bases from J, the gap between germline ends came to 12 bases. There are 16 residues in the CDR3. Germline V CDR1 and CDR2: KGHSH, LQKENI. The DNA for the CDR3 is TGTGCCAGCTCACCACCTAGCCAGAAGGCCTCCTACGAGCAGTACTTC. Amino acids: CASSPPSQKASYEQYF.

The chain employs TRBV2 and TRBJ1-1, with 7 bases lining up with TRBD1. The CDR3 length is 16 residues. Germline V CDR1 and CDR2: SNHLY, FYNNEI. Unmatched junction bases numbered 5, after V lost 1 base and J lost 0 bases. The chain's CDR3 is CASSEGRGYMNTEAFF. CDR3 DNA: TGTGCCAGCAGTGAAGGCAGGGGGTACATGAACACTGAAGCTTTCTTT.

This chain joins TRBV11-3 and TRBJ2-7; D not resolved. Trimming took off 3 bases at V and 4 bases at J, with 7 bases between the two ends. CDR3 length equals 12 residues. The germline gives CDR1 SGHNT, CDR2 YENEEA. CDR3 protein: CASSFSVYEQYF. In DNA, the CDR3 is TGTGCCAGCAGCTTTTCGGTTTACGAGCAGTACTTC.

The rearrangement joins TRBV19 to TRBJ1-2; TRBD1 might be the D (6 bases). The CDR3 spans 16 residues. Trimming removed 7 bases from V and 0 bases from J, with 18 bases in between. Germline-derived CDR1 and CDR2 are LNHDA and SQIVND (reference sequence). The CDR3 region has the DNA TGTGCCAGTAAGGCTTCTAGGGGGGCCTCTAACTATGGCTACACCTTC. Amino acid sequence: CASKASRGASNYGYTF.

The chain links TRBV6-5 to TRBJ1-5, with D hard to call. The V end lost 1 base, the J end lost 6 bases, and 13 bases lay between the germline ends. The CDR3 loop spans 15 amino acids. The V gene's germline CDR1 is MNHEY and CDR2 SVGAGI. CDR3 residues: CASSYFFAQPQPQHF. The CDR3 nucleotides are TGTGCCAGCAGTTACTTCTTCGCACAACCTCAGCCCCAGCATTTT.

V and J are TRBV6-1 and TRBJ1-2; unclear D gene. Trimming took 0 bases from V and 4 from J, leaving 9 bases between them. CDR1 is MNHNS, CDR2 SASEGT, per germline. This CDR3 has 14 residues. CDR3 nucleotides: TGTGCCAGCAGTGAAGCCGTAGGAGCCTATGGCTACACCTTC. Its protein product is CASSEAVGAYGYTF.

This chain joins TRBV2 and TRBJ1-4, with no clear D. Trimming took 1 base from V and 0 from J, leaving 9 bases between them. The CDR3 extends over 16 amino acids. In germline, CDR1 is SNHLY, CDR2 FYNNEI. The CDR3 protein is CASSEDSWSTNEKLFF. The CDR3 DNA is TGTGCCAGCAGTGAAGACAGCTGGTCAACTAATGAAAAACTGTTTTTT. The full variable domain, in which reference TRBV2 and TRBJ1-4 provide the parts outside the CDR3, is EPEVTQTPSHQVTQMGQEVILRCVPISNHLYFYWYRQILGQKVEFLVSFYNNEISEKSEIFDDQFSVERPDGSNFTLKIRSTKLEDSAMYFCASSEDSWSTNEKLFFGSGTQLSVL.

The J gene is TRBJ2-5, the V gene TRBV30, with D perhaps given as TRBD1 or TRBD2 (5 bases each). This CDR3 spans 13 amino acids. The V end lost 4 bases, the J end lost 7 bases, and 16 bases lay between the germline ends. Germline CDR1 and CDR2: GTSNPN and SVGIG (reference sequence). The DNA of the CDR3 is TGTGCCTGGACCCGGGACCGTTTAGGGACCCAGTACTTC. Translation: CAWTRDRLGTQYF.

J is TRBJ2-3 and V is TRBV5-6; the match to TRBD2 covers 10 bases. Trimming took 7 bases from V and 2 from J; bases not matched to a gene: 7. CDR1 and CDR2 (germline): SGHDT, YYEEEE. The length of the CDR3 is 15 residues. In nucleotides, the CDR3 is TGTGCCAGCGTAGGACTAGCGGAAGACACAGATACGCAGTATTTT. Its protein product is CASVGLAEDTDTQYF.

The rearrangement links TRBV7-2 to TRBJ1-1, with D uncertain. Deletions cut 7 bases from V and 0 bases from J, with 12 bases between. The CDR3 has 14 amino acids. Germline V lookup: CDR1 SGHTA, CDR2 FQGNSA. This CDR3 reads CASTQWYMNTEAFF. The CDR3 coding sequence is TGTGCCAGCACCCAATGGTATATGAACACTGAAGCTTTCTTT.

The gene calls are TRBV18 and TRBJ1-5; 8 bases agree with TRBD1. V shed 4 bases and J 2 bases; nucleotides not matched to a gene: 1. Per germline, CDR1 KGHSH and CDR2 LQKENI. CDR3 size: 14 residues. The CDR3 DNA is TGTGCCAGCTCACAACAGGGGGGCAATCAGCCCCAGCATTTT. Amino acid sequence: CASSQQGGNQPQHF. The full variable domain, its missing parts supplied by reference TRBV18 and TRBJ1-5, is NAGVMQNPRHLVRRRGQEARLRCSPMKGHSHVYWYRQLPEEGLKFMVYLQKENIIDESGMPKERFSAEFPKEGPSILRIQQVVRGDSAAYFCASSQQGGNQPQHFGDGTRLSIL.

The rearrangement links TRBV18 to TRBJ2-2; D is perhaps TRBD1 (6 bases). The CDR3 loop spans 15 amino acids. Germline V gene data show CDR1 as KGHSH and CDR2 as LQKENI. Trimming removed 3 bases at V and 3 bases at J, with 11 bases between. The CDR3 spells CASSPGRGDTGELFF. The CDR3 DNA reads TGTGCCAGCTCACCGGGCAGGGGAGACACCGGGGAGCTGTTTTTT.

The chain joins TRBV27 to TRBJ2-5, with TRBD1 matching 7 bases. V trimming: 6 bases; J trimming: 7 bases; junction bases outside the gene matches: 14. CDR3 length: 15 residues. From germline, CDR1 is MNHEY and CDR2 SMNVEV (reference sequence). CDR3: CASRRGQTGPWTQYF. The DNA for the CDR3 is TGTGCCAGCAGGAGGGGACAGACCGGCCCTTGGACCCAGTACTTC.

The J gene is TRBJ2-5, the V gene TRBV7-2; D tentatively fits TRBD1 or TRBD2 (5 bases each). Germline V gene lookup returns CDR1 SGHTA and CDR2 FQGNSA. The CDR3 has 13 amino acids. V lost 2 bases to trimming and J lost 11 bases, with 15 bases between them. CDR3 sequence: CASSLRPLGEQYF. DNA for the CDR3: TGTGCCAGCAGCTTAAGGCCCTTGGGGGAGCAGTACTTC. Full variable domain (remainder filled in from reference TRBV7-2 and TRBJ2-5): GAGVSQSPSNKVTEKGKDVELRCDPISGHTALYWYRQSLGQGLEFLIYFQGNSAPDKSGLPSDRFSAERTGGSVSTLTIQRTQQEDSAVYLCASSLRPLGEQYFGPGTRLLVL.

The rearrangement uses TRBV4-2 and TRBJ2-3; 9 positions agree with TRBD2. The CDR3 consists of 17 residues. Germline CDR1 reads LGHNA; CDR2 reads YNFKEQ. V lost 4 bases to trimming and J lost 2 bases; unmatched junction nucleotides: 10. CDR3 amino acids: CASSPPLAGEYTDTQYF. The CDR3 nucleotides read TGTGCCAGCAGCCCCCCCTTAGCGGGAGAGTACACAGATACGCAGTATTTT.

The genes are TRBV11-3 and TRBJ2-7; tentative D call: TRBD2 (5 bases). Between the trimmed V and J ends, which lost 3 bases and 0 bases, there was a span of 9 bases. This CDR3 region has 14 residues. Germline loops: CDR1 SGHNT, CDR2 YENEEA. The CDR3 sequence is CASSFVDSSYEQYF. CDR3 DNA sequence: TGTGCCAGCAGCTTCGTGGACTCCTCCTACGAGCAGTACTTC.

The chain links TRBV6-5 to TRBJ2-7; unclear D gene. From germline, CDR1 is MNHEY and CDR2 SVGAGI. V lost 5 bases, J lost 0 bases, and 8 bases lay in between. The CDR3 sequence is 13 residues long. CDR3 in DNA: TGTGCCAGCAGTCCCACTTTCTCCTACGAGCAGTACTTC. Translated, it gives CASSPTFSYEQYF.

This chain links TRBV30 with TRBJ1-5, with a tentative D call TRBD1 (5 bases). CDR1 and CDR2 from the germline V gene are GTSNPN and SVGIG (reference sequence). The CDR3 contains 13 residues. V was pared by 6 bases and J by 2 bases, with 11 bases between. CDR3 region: CACKGTGNQPQHF. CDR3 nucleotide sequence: TGTGCCTGTAAAGGGACGGGCAATCAGCCCCAGCATTTT.

Written as DNA, the CDR3 is TGTGCCAGCTCACCTCCGGAAGGGACAGGCGCTTATAATAACACTGAAGCTTTCTTT. Residues: CASSPPEGTGAYNNTEAFF. The gene calls are TRBV18 and TRBJ1-1; 8 bases match TRBD1. In germline, CDR1 is KGHSH, CDR2 LQKENI. Trimming took 3 bases from V and 2 from J; bases not matched to a gene: 17. The CDR3 spans 19 residues.

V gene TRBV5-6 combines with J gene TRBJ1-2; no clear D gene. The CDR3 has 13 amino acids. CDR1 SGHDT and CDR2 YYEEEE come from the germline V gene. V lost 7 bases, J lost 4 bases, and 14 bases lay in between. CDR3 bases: TGTGCCAGCGCCAAACGGGGAGCCTATGGCTACACCTTC. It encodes CASAKRGAYGYTF.

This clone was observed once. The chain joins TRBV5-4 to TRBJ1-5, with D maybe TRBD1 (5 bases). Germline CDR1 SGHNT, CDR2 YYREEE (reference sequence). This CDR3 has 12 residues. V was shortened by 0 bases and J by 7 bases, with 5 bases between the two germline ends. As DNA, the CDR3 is TGTGCCAGCAGCTTGGCAGGGCAGCCCCAGCATTTT. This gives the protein CASSLAGQPQHF.

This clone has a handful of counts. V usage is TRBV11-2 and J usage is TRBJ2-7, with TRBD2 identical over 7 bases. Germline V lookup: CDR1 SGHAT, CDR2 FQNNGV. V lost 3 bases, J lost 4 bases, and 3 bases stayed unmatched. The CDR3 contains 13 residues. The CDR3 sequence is CASSLPGGYEQYF. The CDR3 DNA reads TGTGCCAGCAGCTTGCCCGGGGGGTACGAGCAGTACTTC.

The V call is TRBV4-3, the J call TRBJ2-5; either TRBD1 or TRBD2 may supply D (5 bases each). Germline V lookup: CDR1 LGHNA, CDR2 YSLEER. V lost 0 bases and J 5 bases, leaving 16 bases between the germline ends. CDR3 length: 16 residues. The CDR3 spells CASSQDWGTPWETQYF. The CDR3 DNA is TGCGCCAGCAGCCAAGATTGGGGGACCCCATGGGAGACCCAGTACTTC.

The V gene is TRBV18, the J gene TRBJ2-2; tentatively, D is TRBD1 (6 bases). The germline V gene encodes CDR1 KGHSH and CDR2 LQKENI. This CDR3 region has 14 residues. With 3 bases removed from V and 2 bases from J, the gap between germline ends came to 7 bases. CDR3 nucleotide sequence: TGTGCCAGCTCACCGGGGGCCAACACCGGGGAGCTGTTTTTT. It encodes CASSPGANTGELFF.

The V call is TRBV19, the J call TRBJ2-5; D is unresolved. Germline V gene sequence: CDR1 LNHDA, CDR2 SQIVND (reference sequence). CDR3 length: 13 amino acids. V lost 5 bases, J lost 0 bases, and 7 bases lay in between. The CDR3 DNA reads TGTGCCAGTAGTTCGCTGTACCAAGAGACCCAGTACTTC. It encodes CASSSLYQETQYF.

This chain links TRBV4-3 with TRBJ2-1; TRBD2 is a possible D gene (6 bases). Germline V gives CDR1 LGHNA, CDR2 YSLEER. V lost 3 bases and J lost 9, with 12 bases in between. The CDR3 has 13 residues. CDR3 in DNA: TGCGCCAGCAGCCAGGAGGGATGGGGTGAGCAGTTCTTC. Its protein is CASSQEGWGEQFF.

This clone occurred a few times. The CDR3 loop is CASSIGRRQWGTQTLEAFF. The CDR3 region has the DNA TGTGCCAGTAGTATCGGGAGGAGACAGTGGGGGACTCAGACCCTTGAAGCTTTCTTT. This sequence joins TRBV19 and TRBJ1-1; D is perhaps TRBD1 (5 bases). Germline CDR1 LNHDA, CDR2 SQIVND (reference sequence). This CDR3 region has 19 residues. V was pared by 3 bases and J by 7 bases, with 30 bases between. Full variable domain (remainder filled in from reference TRBV19 and TRBJ1-1): DGGITQSPKYLFRKEGQNVTLSCEQNLNHDAMYWYRQDPGQGLRLIYYSQIVNDFQKGDIAEGYSVSREKKESFPLTVTSAQKNPTAFYLCASSIGRRQWGTQTLEAFFGQGTRLTVV.

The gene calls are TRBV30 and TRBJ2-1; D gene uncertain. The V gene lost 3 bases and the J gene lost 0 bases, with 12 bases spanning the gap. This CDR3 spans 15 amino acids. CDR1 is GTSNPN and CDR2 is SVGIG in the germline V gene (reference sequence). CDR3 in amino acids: CAWRSDPSSYNEQFF. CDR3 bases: TGTGCCTGGAGGTCTGACCCGAGCTCCTACAATGAGCAGTTCTTC.